These 22 T cell receptor beta chains came from one sample sequenced in a study of CD8+CD57+ T cells in acquired aplastic anemia (dated by TCRdb to between 2018 and 2020). Expansion of CD8+CD57+ cells had been shown by flow cytometry in the patients chosen for sequencing. TCRdb records Illumina HiSeq 2000 as the sequencer. Genomic DNA was used as template for profiling of TCR beta VDJ combinations and CDR3 sequences. The public sequencing data were trimmed at Q25 with fastp and processed into clonotypes with MiXCR by TCRdb, which kept only in-frame beta chains. Identical CDR3 proteins give one entry, which carries the most common genes and DNA. This sample gives under 500,000 distinct CDR3 sequences in total; around 30% of them show up just once. Approximately 0.82% of the sample is held by the ten biggest clonotypes. The sequenced sample consisted of sorted CD4+, CD8+, or CD8+CD57+ T cells (not recorded which) from PBMCs. The receptors derive from a human donor with aplastic anemia.

V usage is TRBV7-2 and J usage is TRBJ1-1; D may be TRBD1 (6 bases). The CDR3 is 15 residues long. The germline V and J ends were trimmed by 5 bases and 1 base, with 14 bases remaining between them. In germline, CDR1 is SGHTA, CDR2 FQGNSA. CDR3 nucleotides: TGTGCCAGCAGCCCCGACAGGTTGAAGAACACTGAAGCTTTCTTT. Its translation is CASSPDRLKNTEAFF.

Worth noting for this clonotype: This may be a read error: a much more frequent sequence differs by one nucleotide. The chain carries TRBV20-1 and TRBJ2-5, with D hard to call. Germline V lookup: CDR1 DFQATT, CDR2 SNEGSKA (reference sequence). CDR3 length: 10 residues. CDR3 sequence (DNA): TGCGGTGCTACCGAAGAGACCCAGTACTTC. This gives the protein CGATEETQYF.

This clonotype has a handful of counts. The chain is built from TRBV5-8 and TRBJ2-1; TRBD1 matches at 7 bases. The V segment lost 0 bases and the J segment 5 bases; nucleotides outside the gene matches: 5. The CDR3 spans 15 residues. Germline CDR1 and CDR2: SGHTS and YDEGEE. The CDR3 protein is CASSLADRRHNEQFF. Written as DNA, the CDR3 is TGTGCCAGCAGCTTGGCGGACAGGAGGCACAATGAGCAGTTCTTC.

This clonotype has at least ten counts. The chain recombines TRBV7-3 with TRBJ1-1; TRBD1 is a possible D gene (6 bases). This CDR3 has 14 residues. Trimming removed 5 bases at V and 4 bases at J, with 14 bases between. Germline CDR1 is SGHTA and CDR2 is FQGTGA. The CDR3 DNA reads as TGTGCCAGCAGCGCGCAACAGGGTGGCACTGAAGCTTTCTTT. This gives the protein CASSAQQGGTEAFF. Filled out from reference TRBV7-3 and TRBJ1-1, the complete variable domain reads GAGVSQTPSNKVTEKGKYVELRCDPISGHTALYWYRQSLGQGPEFLIYFQGTGAADDSGLPNDRFFAVRPEGSVSTLKIQRTERGDSAVYLCASSAQQGGTEAFFGQGTRLTVV.

This clonotype was seen more than once but under ten times. This chain connects TRBV28 to TRBJ1-1, with unresolved D. The germline V gene encodes CDR1 MDHEN and CDR2 SYDVKM. V was pared by 5 bases and J by 4 bases, with 11 bases between. This CDR3 contains 13 residues. CDR3 region: CASSGSWSTEAFF. As DNA, the CDR3 is TGTGCCAGCAGTGGGAGCTGGAGCACTGAAGCTTTCTTT. Full variable domain (rest looked up from reference TRBV28 and TRBJ1-1): DVKVTQSSRYLVKRTGEKVFLECVQDMDHENMFWYRQDPGLGLRLIYFSYDVKMKEKGDIPEGYSVSREKKERFSLILESASTNQTSMYLCASSGSWSTEAFFGQGTRLTVV.

The chain is built from TRBV25-1 and TRBJ2-1; D is unresolved. V shed 10 bases and J shed 5 bases, with 15 bases lying between them. The germline CDR1 and CDR2 sequences are MGHDK and SYGVNS. This CDR3 has 13 amino acids. DNA of the CDR3: TGTGCCACCAACGGACGGTCGAACAATGAGCAGTTCTTC. It encodes CATNGRSNNEQFF.

This clonotype was observed many times. The chain couples TRBV11-1 to TRBJ1-6; 9 bases line up with TRBD1. Germline CDR1 SGHAT, CDR2 FQDESV (reference sequence). The CDR3 loop spans 14 amino acids. Germline trimming cut 4 bases from V and 10 bases from J; bases unmatched to any gene: 5. The CDR3 sequence: CASSYDRGSSPLHF. The CDR3 DNA sequence: TGTGCCAGCAGCTACGACAGGGGGAGCTCACCCCTCCACTTT.

This clonotype was observed at least ten times. The rearrangement links TRBV2 to TRBJ2-7, with D perhaps being TRBD1 or TRBD2 (5 bases each). Germline V gives CDR1 SNHLY, CDR2 FYNNEI. With 3 bases removed from V and 0 bases from J, the gap between germline ends came to 9 bases. The CDR3 has 14 residues. The DNA for the CDR3 is TGTGCCAGCAGTGAGGGACCTAGCTCCTACGAGCAGTACTTC. Residues: CASSEGPSSYEQYF.

The chain is built from TRBV12-3 or TRBV12-4 and TRBJ2-5; a weak D match, TRBD1 (6 bases). The CDR3 runs 13 residues. Trimming took off 6 bases at V and 2 bases at J, with 10 bases between the two ends. CDR3 sequence: CASRGTSQETQYF. For the CDR3, the DNA is TGTGCCAGCAGAGGGACATCTCAAGAGACCCAGTACTTC.

This clonotype was observed many times. V gene TRBV15 combines with J gene TRBJ1-3, with D unresolved. Looked up from germline, CDR1 is LNHNV and CDR2 is YYDKDF (reference sequence). The CDR3 has 14 residues. V shed 1 base and J shed 8 bases, with 12 bases lying between them. This chain's CDR3 is CATSRGSERDTIYF. The CDR3 bases are TGTGCCACCAGCAGAGGCTCCGAGAGGGACACCATATATTTT.

In its sample, this clonotype was seen a few times. The genes are TRBV7-9 and TRBJ1-3, with D perhaps matching TRBD1 (5 bases). Trimming pared 10 bases from V and 4 bases from J, leaving 20 bases between. Germline V CDR1 and CDR2: SEHNR, FQNEAQ (reference sequence). The CDR3 consists of 15 residues. The CDR3 sequence is CAIQGRDGVGNTIYF. Written as DNA, the CDR3 is TGTGCCATCCAAGGCAGGGATGGAGTCGGAAACACCATATATTTT.

The CDR3 loop reads CASSESQGILQPQHF. For the CDR3, the DNA is TGTGCCAGCAGTGAAAGCCAAGGGATTCTTCAGCCCCAGCATTTT. V gene TRBV6-1 combines with J gene TRBJ1-5; D uncertain. V lost 2 bases and J 6 bases, leaving 14 bases between the germline ends. CDR1 is MNHNS, CDR2 SASEGT, per germline. The CDR3 sequence is 15 residues long.

In its sample, this clonotype was seen many times. This chain connects TRBV4-3 to TRBJ1-2; D call uncertain. V was cut by 0 bases and J by 8 bases, with 10 bases left in between. This CDR3 has 13 amino acids. Per germline, CDR1 LGHNA and CDR2 YSLEER. The CDR3 region has the DNA TGCGCCAGCAGCCAAGATCGGACGCTGGGCTACACCTTC. This codes for CASSQDRTLGYTF.

The chain uses TRBV6-1 and TRBJ2-1, with 9 bases aligning to TRBD2. Germline CDR1 MNHNS, CDR2 SASEGT. Germline trimming cut 5 bases from V and 8 bases from J; bases unmatched to any gene: 7. The CDR3 has 14 residues. The chain's CDR3 is CASSISGSVYEQFF. In DNA, the CDR3 is TGTGCCAGCAGTATTAGCGGGAGTGTCTATGAGCAGTTCTTC.

At least ten counts were recorded for this clonotype. The gene calls are TRBV11-2 and TRBJ2-2; 7 bases match TRBD1. V dropped 0 bases and J dropped 4; count of bases not matched to a gene: 8. The CDR3 is made up of 17 amino acids. Per the germline V gene, CDR1 is SGHAT and CDR2 is FQNNGV. CDR3 sequence: CASSLDWDSGPTGELFF. CDR3 nucleotide sequence: TGTGCCAGCAGCTTAGACTGGGACAGCGGTCCCACCGGGGAGCTGTTTTTT. The entire variable domain, with the rest obtained from reference TRBV11-2 and TRBJ2-2, is as follows: EAGVAQSPRYKIIEKRQSVAFWCNPISGHATLYWYQQILGQGPKLLIQFQNNGVVDDSQLPKDRFSAERLKGVDSTLKIQPAKLEDSAVYLCASSLDWDSGPTGELFFGEGSRLTVL.

This clonotype was counted a few times. The chain couples TRBV11-2 to TRBJ2-5, with 8 bases fitting TRBD2. The length of the CDR3 is 16 residues. V trimming: 6 bases; J trimming: 5 bases; junction bases outside the gene matches: 14. Germline V gives CDR1 SGHAT, CDR2 FQNNGV. CDR3 sequence reads: CASRPGRGGVRETQYF. CDR3 DNA: TGTGCCAGCAGACCGGGACGGGGGGGCGTACGTGAGACCCAGTACTTC.

The gene calls are TRBV20-1 and TRBJ2-1; D unclear. Between the trimmed V and J ends, which lost 1 base and 10 bases, there was a span of 14 bases. CDR3 length: 13 amino acids. The germline V gene encodes CDR1 DFQATT and CDR2 SNEGSKA (reference sequence). This CDR3 is CSARAPDKTEQFF. CDR3 bases: TGCAGTGCTAGAGCCCCCGACAAGACGGAGCAGTTCTTC.

This clonotype has only a few counts. The chain uses TRBV18 and TRBJ1-6; 7 positions match TRBD1. The CDR3 length is 15 residues. Trimming took 3 bases from V and 7 from J; bases not matched to a gene: 6. The germline CDR1 and CDR2 sequences are KGHSH and LQKENI. The chain's CDR3 is CASSPPGTANSPLHF. The CDR3 DNA sequence: TGTGCCAGCTCACCCCCCGGGACAGCCAATTCACCCCTCCACTTT.

This clonotype was seen a few times. The V and J genes are TRBV15 and TRBJ1-5, with D unclear. Germline lookup yields CDR1 LNHNV and CDR2 YYDKDF (reference sequence). The CDR3 length is 15 residues. The ends were cut back, 0 bases at V and 6 bases at J, with 12 bases in the middle. CDR3 sequence (DNA): TGTGCCACCAGCAGAGACAGGTTCCAAGGTCAGCCCCAGCATTTT. Amino acids: CATSRDRFQGQPQHF.

The chain uses TRBV6-5 and TRBJ1-1; D may be TRBD1 (5 bases). This CDR3 contains 15 residues. Germline V gene data show CDR1 as MNHEY and CDR2 as SVGAGI. V dropped 4 bases and J dropped 2 bases, with 14 bases sitting between them. CDR3 sequence (DNA): TGTGCCAGCAGTTCCCAGGGACTGATAAACACTGAAGCTTTCTTT. This translates into CASSSQGLINTEAFF.

This clonotype was seen a single time. The V gene is TRBV10-3, the J gene TRBJ2-5; TRBD1 agrees at 7 bases. This CDR3 is built from 14 residues. Germline trimming cut 8 bases from V and 1 base from J; bases unmatched to any gene: 7. Per the germline V gene, CDR1 is ENHRY and CDR2 is SYGVKD. The chain's CDR3 is CAIGAGTVQETQYF. Written as DNA, the CDR3 is TGTGCCATCGGCGCCGGGACAGTCCAAGAGACCCAGTACTTC.

This clonotype was seen more than once but under ten times. The chain carries TRBV11-2 and TRBJ2-3; 14 bases align to TRBD2. The CDR3 is 16 residues long. The germline V gene encodes CDR1 SGHAT and CDR2 FQNNGV. The J segment lost 4 bases and the V segment lost 5 bases, leaving 5 bases of the junction unmatched. CDR3 in amino acids: CASSQRGLAGADTQYF. CDR3 coding DNA: TGTGCCAGCAGCCAAAGGGGACTAGCGGGAGCAGATACGCAGTATTTT.